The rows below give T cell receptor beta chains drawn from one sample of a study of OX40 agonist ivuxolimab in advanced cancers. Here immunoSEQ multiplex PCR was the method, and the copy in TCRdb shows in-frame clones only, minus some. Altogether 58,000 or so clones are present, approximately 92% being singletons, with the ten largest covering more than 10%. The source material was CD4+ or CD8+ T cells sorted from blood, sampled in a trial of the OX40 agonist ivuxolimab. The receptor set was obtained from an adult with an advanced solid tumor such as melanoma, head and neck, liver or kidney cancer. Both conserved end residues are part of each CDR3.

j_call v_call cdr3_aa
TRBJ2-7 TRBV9 CASSEGGLTSGIPYEQYF
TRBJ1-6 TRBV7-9 CASSGDLFSPLHF
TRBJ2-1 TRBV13 CASSSGLAGGRGEQFF
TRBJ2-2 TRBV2 CARGTGPTGELFF
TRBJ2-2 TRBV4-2 CASSQTANTGELFF
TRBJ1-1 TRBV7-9 CASSPGQGWTEAFF
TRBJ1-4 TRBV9 CASSPGTELNEKLFF
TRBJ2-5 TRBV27 CASSLSWIATQYF
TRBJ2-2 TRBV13 CASSRPTDTFGLAGGRTGELFF
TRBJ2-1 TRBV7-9 CASSRKTGNEQFF
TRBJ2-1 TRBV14 CASSQEPPGQPYNEQFF
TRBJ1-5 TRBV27 CASSWTGVQPQHF
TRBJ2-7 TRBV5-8 CASSLQGSYEQYF
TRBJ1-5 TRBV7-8 CASSLAGVGNQPQHF
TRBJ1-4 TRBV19 CASGKNEKLFF
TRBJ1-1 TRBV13 CASTTPGGRAEAFF
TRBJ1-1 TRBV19 CASSIRDYNTEAFF
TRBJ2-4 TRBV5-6 CASSFAENIQYF